Sequencing of this T cell receptor (beta chain) was carried out in a study of T-cell reconstitution after alpha-beta-depleted transplantation in children. Study-wide findings and caveats: At one year after transplant, newly produced T cells mostly accounted for T-cell counts and diversity. As was reported, about two months after transplant, alpha-beta T cells came from several hundred expanded graft clones. Several patients had high TCRbeta diversity at day 60; it came from surviving recipient T cells and thymic progenitors.

Trimming took off 5 bases at V and 9 bases at J, with 11 bases between the two ends. CDR3 length equals 12 residues. Germline V gene data show CDR1 as SNHLY and CDR2 as FYNNEI. This clonotype was detected a few times. As yet, its antigen is unknown. Unique molecular identifiers were incorporated when the TCRbeta library was constructed. MiXCR was run by TCRdb on the PCR reads, yielding one entry per CDR3 protein. There are some 200,000 distinct CDR3 sequences in the sample; around 7.7% occur only once, and 35% lies in the top ten. This receptor was taken from a male patient under 10 years old who had a stem cell transplant for acute myeloid leukemia, so the T cells may come from the graft donor. The chain is built from TRBV2 and TRBJ2-1; D possibly corresponds to TRBD2 (6 bases). The sample consisted of PBMCs, mostly from graft donor cells, taken 360 days after TCRalphabeta/CD19-depleted stem cell transplant. In nucleotides, the CDR3 is TGTGCCAGCAGTTTGACTAGGAGTGAGCAGTTCTTC. It yields the protein CASSLTRSEQFF.